Below are 2 T cell receptor beta chains sequenced from a single sample in a study of T cell responses to AZD1222 COVID-19 vaccine. Assay used: immunoSEQ multiplex PCR; TCRdb lists only in-frame clones, some missing. Among about 100,000 clones, 80% to 90% were seen once, and the ten largest hold 7% to 10%. The sequencing used peripheral blood, collected on day 0 of AZD1222 vaccination. The receptors shown here come from an adult in good health.

This chain connects TRBV27 to TRBJ1-4; 9 bases match TRBD1. CDR1 is MNHEY and CDR2 is SMNVEV in the germline V gene (reference sequence). This CDR3 is built from 15 residues. Trimming took 6 bases from V and 8 from J; bases not matched to a gene: 10. CDR3 amino acids: CASSPLGQGGEKLFF. The CDR3 bases are TGTGCCAGCAGCCCCTTGGGACAGGGCGGAGAAAAACTGTTTTTT.

This rearrangement joins TRBV2 to TRBJ2-2; D may be TRBD1 (6 bases). Germline values: CDR1 SNHLY, CDR2 FYNNEI. This CDR3 has 15 residues. Between the trimmed V and J ends, which lost 9 bases and 0 bases, there was a span of 14 bases. The CDR3 loop reads CASMSDRTNTGELFF. CDR3 coding DNA: TGTGCCAGTATGTCCGACAGGACGAACACCGGGGAGCTGTTTTTT.